This T cell receptor beta chain stems from a study of T cell responses to AZD1222 COVID-19 vaccine (dated by TCRdb to the early 2020s). Background on the whole study: TCR sequencing covered roughly 230 trial participants: 200 to 210 given two doses of AZD1222 and 26 given two doses of MenACWY control vaccine. Trial participants were enrolled by age into subgroups of 18-55, 56-69 and 70-plus years, and around 150, 28 and 57 TCR-sequenced participants, respectively, were included in these subgroups. Paper-wide results and their limitations: The 56-69-year group was small, and its depth increase did not reach significance, likely because of low power. The vaccine-associated CD4 TCRs covered the entire spike protein, and the dominant responses fell in regions 160-218 and 743-854. Conclusions about previously exposed vaccinees were limited because only a handful of AZD1222 recipients were SARS-CoV-2 seropositive at baseline. After two AZD1222 doses, both the breadth and the depth of spike-specific TCRs were significantly higher than at day 0 and than in MenACWY recipients. Epitopes outside the regions mutated in the B.1.351 and B.1.1.7 variants were reportedly recognized by nearly half of the unique spike-specific TCRs. Because no samples from the day 14 peak response were available, repertoires could be characterized only after the peak T cell response. Participants were mostly white British, with more females than males. The authors suggested clonal diversity may have been underestimated.

Including the terminal cysteine and phenylalanine, the CDR3 comprises 12 residues. Only the CDR3 portion is preserved as DNA: 36 bases, with reading frame beginning at the first base. The trim is 6 bases for V and 6 bases for J, with a gap of 11 bases between the germline ends. The germline V gene (reference sequence) provides CDR1 LGHDT and CDR2 YNNKEL. About this clone: The target of this receptor is not known. No qualities accompany the bases; no much larger clone lies one base away.

The CDR3 regions of human TCRbeta chains were analyzed by immunosequencing. Per the original workflow: Repertoire TCRs were checked for matches against a reference library of SARS-CoV-2-specific TCRs that had been generated using the MIRA antigen-specificity platform. Breadth meant the fraction of unique TCRs that were SARS-CoV-2-associated, whereas depth meant the fraction of total T cells that were SARS-CoV-2-associated. Using the MIRA data, each spike-specific TCR was mapped to the spike region that the TCR reacts to and placed in a CD4 or CD8 class. Log10-transformed breadth and depth values were compared by one-way ANOVA with Sidak's multiple comparisons tests. TCRdb re-hosts the immuneACCESS table, in-frame sequences only. Its copies lack some clones; in the studies checked, an unresolved V gene accounts for under half of them, and the cause for the rest is not known. D and trimming come from the DNA, and the V and J calls and clone size come from that table. The sample contains some 45,000 clones, about 92% of them found a single time. 30% to 45% of the sample is taken by the ten largest.

Reading the label with the study, this specimen's time point is: about 28 days (+/-7) after the second vaccine dose. AZD1222 recipients given second doses at about 4 weeks or at about 12 weeks were pooled, since spike-specific TCR depth and breadth were not found to differ between the two schedules. The vaccinee samples were drawn from two UK trials, COV001 and COV002, one of which was a single-blind randomized controlled phase 2/3 trial testing AZD1222 (ChAdOx1 nCoV-19) in healthy adults. Trial participant PBMC samples were collected at day 0 and day 28 after the second dose for TCRbeta chain sequencing.

This TCR derives from an adult who received the AZD1222 COVID-19 vaccine. The sample here was peripheral blood, taken 28 days after the second AZD1222 dose. The chain couples TRBV3-1 (or the pseudogene TRBV3-2) to TRBJ1-2; TRBD1 is possibly the D segment (6 matching bases). In nucleotides, the sequence is TGTGCCAGCAGGGACAGCCCACATGGCTACACCTTC. Its translation reads: CASRDSPHGYTF.